Below are 18 T cell receptor beta chains sequenced from a single sample in a study of blood T cell repertoires in COVID-19. Using immunoSEQ multiplex PCR, the repertoire was profiled, and TCRdb retains in-frame clones only, with some absent. The sample has approximately 210,000 clones; 87% are singletons. Sequencing was carried out using PBMCs or T cells enriched from blood (not recorded which). All receptors derive from a young woman who had recovered from COVID-19.

This sequence joins TRBV12-5 and TRBJ2-7; no clear D gene. V dropped 5 bases and J dropped 4 bases, with 3 bases sitting between them. The CDR3 contains 10 residues. Germline CDR1 is LGHNT and CDR2 is FRNRAP. CDR3 in amino acids: CASGPYEQYF. CDR3 coding DNA: TGTGCTAGTGGTCCGTACGAGCAGTACTTC. Full variable domain (rest looked up from reference TRBV12-5 and TRBJ2-7): DARVTQTPRHKVTEMGQEVTMRCQPILGHNTVFWYRQTMMQGLELLAYFRNRAPLDDSGMPKDRFSAEMPDATLATLKIQPSEPRDSAVYFCASGPYEQYFGPGTRLTVT.

The chain combines TRBV6-5 with TRBJ2-2, with TRBD1 identical over 8 bases. With V trimmed by 6 bases and J by 1 base, 1 base remained unmatched. The CDR3 consists of 14 residues. Germline values: CDR1 MNHEY, CDR2 SVGAGI. CDR3 nucleotide sequence: TGTGCCAGCAGCGGGACAGGGAACACCGGGGAGCTGTTTTTT. It codes for CASSGTGNTGELFF.

The chain combines TRBV7-2 with TRBJ1-6, with D tentatively TRBD1 (5 bases). Looked up from germline, CDR1 is SGHTA and CDR2 is FQGNSA. V shed 2 bases and J shed 8 bases, with 13 bases lying between them. The CDR3 loop spans 15 amino acids. CDR3 nucleotides: TGTGCCAGCAGCTTACGTCACGACAGCCATTCACCCCTCCACTTT. Translating it yields CASSLRHDSHSPLHF.

This clone has just one count. The chain carries TRBV7-8 and TRBJ1-5, with D perhaps TRBD1 (5 bases). Germline-derived CDR1 and CDR2 are SGHVS and FQNEAQ. The CDR3 consists of 14 residues. V was clipped by 5 bases and J by 3 bases, with 11 bases between them. In DNA, the CDR3 is TGTGCCAGCAGCCCAAGACAGTACAATCAGCCCCAGCATTTT. It codes for CASSPRQYNQPQHF.

This clone has more than one count but fewer than ten. The chain carries TRBV11-3 and TRBJ2-2; 7 bases map to TRBD1. Looked up from germline, CDR1 is SGHNT and CDR2 is YENEEA. This CDR3 spans 12 amino acids. After removal of 5 bases from V and 7 bases from J, the junction contained 1 base not matched to a gene. The CDR3 sequence: CASSNRGGELFF. CDR3 nucleotides: TGTGCCAGCAGCAACAGGGGCGGGGAGCTGTTTTTT.

V is TRBV4-2 and J is TRBJ2-1; 8 bases map to TRBD2. The CDR3 loop spans 16 amino acids. The germline CDR1 and CDR2 sequences are LGHNA and YNFKEQ. V gave up 7 bases and J gave up 0 bases; unmatched junction bases: 8. The CDR3 DNA is TGTGCCAGCACGAACCGGGCGGGAGGCTCCTACAATGAGCAGTTCTTC. Amino acids: CASTNRAGGSYNEQFF.

This clone was seen a single time. The CDR3 region is CASSFRGTPTQYF. The CDR3 DNA reads as TGTGCCAGCAGCTTTCGCGGGACCCCTACGCAGTATTTT. The genes are TRBV11-3 and TRBJ2-3; possibly TRBD2 for D (6 bases). Germline CDR1 reads SGHNT; CDR2 reads YENEEA. Trimming took 3 bases from V and 8 from J, leaving 12 bases between them. There are 13 residues in the CDR3.

The chain carries TRBV3-1 (or the pseudogene TRBV3-2) and TRBJ2-3, with a possible D match to TRBD2 (5 bases). Germline V gene data show CDR1 as LGHDT and CDR2 as YNNKEL (reference sequence). The CDR3 sequence is 18 residues long. The V and J ends lost 0 bases and 1 base respectively, with 17 bases between them. The CDR3 DNA sequence: TGTGCCAGCAGCCAAGATCCCCTAGCAAGTCTTGGCACAGATACGCAGTATTTT. It is translated as CASSQDPLASLGTDTQYF.

This chain links TRBV5-1 with TRBJ2-7; TRBD2 aligns across 8 bases. With 2 bases clipped from V and 4 bases from J, the junction kept 5 bases outside the gene matches. This CDR3 has 14 residues. Germline V gene data show CDR1 as SGHRS and CDR2 as YFSETQ. CDR3 sequence: CASSFTGGNYEQYF. DNA for the CDR3: TGCGCCAGCAGCTTCACGGGGGGGAATTACGAGCAGTACTTC.

V is TRBV29-1 and J is TRBJ2-5, with 8 bases matching TRBD2. The CDR3 covers 15 residues. J lost 5 bases, V lost 5 bases, and 13 bases had no gene match. Germline CDR1 and CDR2: SQVTM and ANQGSEA. The CDR3 nucleotides read TGCAGCGTTTTGGTGGCGGGCGGGAGGTATGAGACCCAGTACTTC. As protein: CSVLVAGGRYETQYF.

This sequence joins TRBV12-5 and TRBJ1-5, with a tentative D call TRBD1 (5 bases). The ends were cut back, 1 base at V and 4 bases at J, with 8 bases in the middle. From germline, CDR1 is LGHNT and CDR2 FRNRAP. This CDR3 comprises 14 residues. In DNA, the CDR3 is TGTGCTAGTGGTTTGGGCGCAGGGAATCAGCCCCAGCATTTT. It encodes CASGLGAGNQPQHF.

The chain employs TRBV7-2 and TRBJ1-3; unclear D gene. Germline V CDR1 and CDR2: SGHTA, FQGNSA. The CDR3 extends over 16 amino acids. V gave up 0 bases and J gave up 0 bases, with 9 bases separating them. The CDR3 loop is CASSLAQITSGNTIYF. The DNA for the CDR3 is TGTGCCAGCAGCTTAGCCCAGATCACCTCTGGAAACACCATATATTTT.

This chain connects TRBV7-3 to TRBJ1-2; tentative D call: TRBD1 (5 bases). The CDR3 totals 13 residues. Looked up from germline, CDR1 is SGHTA and CDR2 is FQGTGA. V lost 5 bases and J lost 5, with 12 bases in between. The CDR3, as DNA: TGTGCCAGCAGCCTACCGGGGGGGTATGGCTACACCTTC. Its protein is CASSLPGGYGYTF.

The genes are TRBV3-1 (or the pseudogene TRBV3-2) and TRBJ1-1; a possible D gene is TRBD1 (6 bases). This CDR3 is built from 15 residues. Trimming took 4 bases from V and 1 from J, leaving 13 bases between them. Germline CDR1 is LGHDT and CDR2 is YNNKEL (reference sequence). CDR3 coding DNA: TGTGCCAGCAGCCCTCCGAGAGGGGGGAACACTGAAGCTTTCTTT. Its protein product is CASSPPRGGNTEAFF.

This clone was seen once. This sequence joins TRBV20-1 and TRBJ2-6, with unresolved D. Trimming took off 3 bases at V and 3 bases at J, with 6 bases between the two ends. The CDR3 is 13 amino acids. Germline CDR1 and CDR2: DFQATT and SNEGSKA (reference sequence). CDR3 sequence (DNA): TGCAGTGCTAGTCTCAGTGGGGCCAACGTCCTGACTTTC. Translating it yields CSASLSGANVLTF.

A note on this clone: Mismatch with germline at one junction end may stem from a read error. The sample holds other DNA sequences that translate to the same CDR3. CDR3 DNA sequence: TGCGCCAGTAGCCCCTCGAGCCCAGCAGGCACTGAAGCTTTCTTT. Translated, it gives CASSPSSPAGTEAFF. The chain is built from TRBV4-1 and TRBJ1-1; D remains ambiguous. CDR3 length equals 15 residues. Looked up from germline, CDR1 is MGHRA and CDR2 is YSYEKL.

The chain carries TRBV5-1 and TRBJ1-1, with 9 bases lining up with TRBD1. The V gene's germline CDR1 is SGHRS and CDR2 YFSETQ. The CDR3 spans 18 residues. J lost 0 bases, V lost 3 bases, and 12 bases had no gene match. In DNA form, the CDR3 reads TGCGCCAGCAGCTCACCACGTTTACAGGGGGCGCTGAACACTGAAGCTTTCTTT. It codes for CASSSPRLQGALNTEAFF.

The rearrangement links TRBV6-5 to TRBJ1-2, with a tentative D call TRBD1 (6 bases). CDR3 length equals 15 residues. V was pared by 6 bases and J by 8 bases, with 22 bases between. CDR1 MNHEY and CDR2 SVGAGI come from the germline V gene. The CDR3 is CASRTGQLSSRGYTF. CDR3 sequence (DNA): TGTGCCAGCAGGACCGGACAGCTAAGTTCAAGAGGCTACACCTTC.